A single sample gave rise to the 29 T cell receptor beta chains below, sequenced in a study of control samples from healthy donors and cancer patients. Generated by immunoSEQ multiplex PCR, the TCRdb table keeps only in-frame clones and is missing some. The data show around 40,000 clones, with around 90% seen just once and 22% held by the top ten. Sequencing was carried out using PBMCs. These receptors originate from a woman aged 40 to 50 with head and neck cancer.

CDR3: CASSWDRGREETQYF. CDR3 DNA: TGTGCCAGCTCCTGGGACAGGGGAAGGGAAGAGACCCAGTACTTC. The chain recombines TRBV18 with TRBJ2-5; 10 nucleotides line up with TRBD1. The CDR3 is 15 residues long. Germline CDR1 and CDR2: KGHSH and LQKENI. Trimming removed 6 bases from V and 3 bases from J; junction bases left unmatched: 7.

CDR3 in amino acids: CASSYSGVATTEAFF. CDR3 sequence (DNA): TGTGCCAGCAGTTACTCAGGGGTGGCGACCACTGAAGCTTTCTTT. This rearrangement joins TRBV6-6 to TRBJ1-1; D possibly corresponds to TRBD1 (5 bases). The germline CDR1 and CDR2 sequences are MNHNY and SVGAGI (reference sequence). This CDR3 has 15 amino acids. Deletions cut 0 bases from V and 4 bases from J, with 12 bases between.

The V gene is TRBV10-3, the J gene TRBJ2-7, with TRBD2 matching over 7 bases. The CDR3 is 13 amino acids. Germline trimming cut 5 bases from V and 2 bases from J; bases unmatched to any gene: 3. Germline V gene sequence: CDR1 ENHRY, CDR2 SYGVKD. The CDR3 region is CAISSGDAYEQYF. The CDR3 DNA reads as TGTGCCATCAGTAGCGGGGACGCCTACGAGCAGTACTTC.

The chain carries TRBV6-1 and TRBJ1-1, with D uncertain. Germline CDR1 MNHNS, CDR2 SASEGT. Between the trimmed V and J ends, which lost 1 base and 1 base, there was a span of 4 bases. The CDR3 sequence is 13 residues long. The CDR3 loop reads CASSEEGNTEAFF. In nucleotides, the CDR3 is TGTGCCAGCAGTGAAGAGGGGAACACTGAAGCTTTCTTT.

This sequence joins TRBV11-3 and TRBJ2-2; no clear D. CDR3 length: 14 residues. Germline CDR1 is SGHNT and CDR2 is YENEEA. V was cut by 7 bases and J by 0 bases, with 9 bases left in between. The CDR3 DNA reads TGTGCCAGCAAATTCGGACCGAACACCGGGGAGCTGTTTTTT. Translation: CASKFGPNTGELFF.

This clone was detected only a few times. This chain joins TRBV6-5 and TRBJ2-2, with D perhaps TRBD1 (5 bases). Trimming left V 2 bases short and J 5 bases short, with 9 bases between. This CDR3 is built from 14 residues. Per the germline V gene, CDR1 is MNHEY and CDR2 is SVGAGI. The CDR3 DNA reads TGTGCCAGCAGTTACGATTCAGGGACCGGGGAGCTGTTTTTT. Translating gives CASSYDSGTGELFF.

The chain recombines TRBV6-4 with TRBJ2-1; TRBD2 is a possible D gene (5 bases). The CDR3 is 13 amino acids. Trimming shortened V by 5 bases and J by 9 bases, and 14 bases separated the two germline ends. Germline V gene sequence: CDR1 MRHNA, CDR2 SNTAGT. CDR3 in amino acids: CASSRRVHSEQFF. CDR3 sequence (DNA): TGTGCCAGCAGTAGGCGGGTTCACAGTGAGCAGTTCTTC.

The chain combines TRBV11-3 with TRBJ2-1; maybe TRBD2 (6 bases). The germline V gene encodes CDR1 SGHNT and CDR2 YENEEA. V dropped 1 base and J dropped 4 bases, with 8 bases sitting between them. CDR3 length equals 14 residues. The CDR3 coding sequence is TGTGCCAGCAGCTTAGCGGGAGCTTACAATGAGCAGTTCTTC. Protein sequence: CASSLAGAYNEQFF.

The V gene is TRBV7-6, the J gene TRBJ2-3, with TRBD1 matching over 12 bases. The germline V gene has CDR1 SGHVS and CDR2 FNYEAQ. Unmatched junction bases numbered 10, after V lost 5 bases and J lost 1 base. CDR3 length: 18 amino acids. CDR3 nucleotides: TGTGCCAGCAGCCTACCCCGGGACAGGGGGCCGGGCACAGATACGCAGTATTTT. Its protein product is CASSLPRDRGPGTDTQYF.

V gene TRBV24-1 combines with J gene TRBJ1-2, with 8 positions matching TRBD1. V shed 3 bases and J 6 bases; nucleotides not matched to a gene: 2. Germline CDR1 and CDR2: KGHDR and SFDVKD. The CDR3 contains 13 residues. The CDR3 protein is CATSDGQGDGYTF. The CDR3 nucleotides read TGTGCCACCAGTGATGGACAGGGTGATGGCTACACCTTC.

This chain connects TRBV24-1 to TRBJ2-5; TRBD2 matches at 7 bases. The CDR3 runs to 15 residues. The V segment lost 4 bases and the J segment 1 base; nucleotides outside the gene matches: 5. CDR1 is KGHDR, CDR2 SFDVKD, per germline. CDR3 sequence reads: CATSESGTTQETQYF. The CDR3 nucleotides read TGTGCCACCAGTGAATCCGGGACTACCCAAGAGACCCAGTACTTC.

The gene calls are TRBV4-2 and TRBJ2-3, with 12 bases aligning to TRBD2. J gave up 6 bases and V 2 bases, and 15 bases lay outside the gene matches. The CDR3 extends over 19 amino acids. The germline V gene has CDR1 LGHNA and CDR2 YNFKEQ. CDR3 in DNA: TGTGCCAGCAGCCAAAGGAAAACTAGCGGGGGGCCCGAAATGGATACGCAGTATTTT. Its translation is CASSQRKTSGGPEMDTQYF.

The chain has TRBV4-1 and TRBJ2-1; no clear D gene. CDR1 and CDR2 (germline): MGHRA, YSYEKL. The CDR3 covers 15 residues. Trimming removed 0 bases at V and 5 bases at J, with 11 bases between. The chain's CDR3 is CASSQETRSDNEQFF. The CDR3 DNA is TGCGCCAGCAGCCAAGAAACCAGGTCCGACAATGAGCAGTTCTTC.

The chain couples TRBV10-3 to TRBJ1-1; weak D call: TRBD1 (5 bases). Germline lookup yields CDR1 ENHRY and CDR2 SYGVKD. This CDR3 spans 13 amino acids. Trimming cost V 6 bases and J 1 base, with 9 bases left between them. CDR3 loop: CAISGHANTEAFF. The DNA of the CDR3 is TGTGCCATCAGCGGACACGCGAACACTGAAGCTTTCTTT.

This clone was observed a single time. The DNA of the CDR3 is TGTGCCAGCAGGAGGAAATCGAACACTGAAGCTTTCTTT. Translated: CASRRKSNTEAFF. The V call is TRBV6-5, the J call TRBJ1-1; D is unclear. V was trimmed by 6 bases and J by 1 base, leaving 9 bases between them. The germline V gene encodes CDR1 MNHEY and CDR2 SVGAGI. The CDR3 is made up of 13 amino acids.

V gene TRBV5-4 combines with J gene TRBJ1-1; D is possibly TRBD1 (6 bases). The CDR3 spans 15 residues. The V gene's germline CDR1 is SGHNT and CDR2 YYREEE (reference sequence). V was cut by 3 bases and J by 4 bases, with 16 bases left in between. The CDR3 here is CASSWPRGPLTEAFF. In nucleotides, the CDR3 is TGTGCCAGCAGCTGGCCCAGGGGTCCACTCACTGAAGCTTTCTTT.

CDR3 nucleotide sequence: TGTGCCAGCAGCCCCGACACGGATGGATACAATGAGCAGTTCTTC. Translating gives CASSPDTDGYNEQFF. The chain uses TRBV14 and TRBJ2-1, with D unresolved. This CDR3 region has 15 residues. The V gene's germline CDR1 is SGHDN and CDR2 FVKESK. V was clipped by 4 bases and J by 4 bases, with 14 bases between them.

This chain joins TRBV4-2 and TRBJ1-1; 9 bases fit TRBD1. With V trimmed by 4 bases and J by 1 base, 4 bases remained unmatched. Germline CDR1 LGHNA, CDR2 YNFKEQ. The CDR3 extends over 15 amino acids. Here the CDR3 DNA reads TGTGCCAGCAGCCGAGCGGGACAGGGGAACACTGAAGCTTTCTTT. It specifies CASSRAGQGNTEAFF.

The chain carries TRBV4-1 and TRBJ2-7; 7 bases fit TRBD2. V trimming: 0 bases; J trimming: 1 base; junction bases outside the gene matches: 6. The CDR3 loop spans 16 amino acids. Germline lookup yields CDR1 MGHRA and CDR2 YSYEKL. The CDR3 loop reads CASSQDMRELSYEQYF. For the CDR3, the DNA is TGCGCCAGCAGCCAAGATATGCGGGAGCTATCCTACGAGCAGTACTTC.

The chain uses TRBV3-1 (or the pseudogene TRBV3-2) and TRBJ1-4, with 8 nucleotides matching TRBD1. The CDR3 is made up of 12 amino acids. The germline V gene has CDR1 LGHDT and CDR2 YNNKEL (reference sequence). With 7 bases clipped from V and 5 bases from J, the junction kept 0 bases outside the gene matches. CDR3 in DNA: TGTGCCAGCAACAGGGGGAATGAAAAACTGTTTTTT. It specifies CASNRGNEKLFF.

This chain connects TRBV20-1 to TRBJ1-1, with 10 bases identical to TRBD1. Germline trimming cut 3 bases from V and 3 bases from J; bases unmatched to any gene: 7. This CDR3 region has 15 residues. Germline-derived CDR1 and CDR2 are DFQATT and SNEGSKA (reference sequence). The CDR3: CSASDRGRGDTEAFF. The CDR3 coding sequence is TGCAGTGCTAGTGACAGGGGGCGAGGCGACACTGAAGCTTTCTTT.

This clone was seen only once. V gene TRBV7-2 combines with J gene TRBJ2-7, with D perhaps matching TRBD1 (7 bases). Trimming took off 5 bases at V and 1 base at J, with 15 bases between the two ends. The CDR3 is made up of 15 amino acids. Germline V lookup: CDR1 SGHTA, CDR2 FQGNSA. The CDR3: CASSPRAGQSYEQYF. CDR3 bases: TGTGCCAGCAGCCCGCGTGCGGGACAGTCCTACGAGCAGTACTTC.

The chain carries TRBV9 and TRBJ1-2; D may be TRBD1 (5 bases). Germline values: CDR1 SGDLS, CDR2 YYNGEE. V was shortened by 0 bases and J by 4 bases, with 16 bases between the two germline ends. This CDR3 is 16 amino acids long. The CDR3 protein is CASSVAVGQTTYGYTF. The CDR3 DNA follows: TGTGCCAGCAGCGTAGCCGTAGGACAAACGACCTATGGCTACACCTTC.

This CDR3 reads CASSPRGYGYTF. CDR3 DNA: TGTGCCAGCTCACCTCGGGGGTATGGCTACACCTTC. The V call is TRBV12-3 or TRBV12-4, the J call TRBJ1-2, with D maybe TRBD1 (5 bases). The CDR3 is 12 residues long. V lost 8 bases, J lost 5 bases, and 12 bases lay in between.

The genes are TRBV28 and TRBJ1-4; 10 nucleotides match TRBD1. Germline V CDR1 and CDR2: MDHEN, SYDVKM. With 4 bases clipped from V and 6 bases from J, the junction kept 5 bases outside the gene matches. The CDR3 loop spans 15 amino acids. This CDR3 reads CASSYPGTGDEKLFF. CDR3 DNA sequence: TGTGCCAGCAGTTATCCCGGGACAGGGGATGAAAAACTGTTTTTT.

V is TRBV5-4 and J is TRBJ2-3; D possibly corresponds to TRBD1 (6 bases). CDR1 is SGHNT, CDR2 YYREEE, per germline (reference sequence). V lost 3 bases, J lost 6 bases, and 8 bases lay in between. The CDR3 runs 12 residues. CDR3 protein: CASSSRGDTQYF. The DNA of the CDR3 is TGTGCCAGCAGCTCTAGGGGGGATACGCAGTATTTT.

The chain employs TRBV18 and TRBJ2-1; D unclear. The germline V gene encodes CDR1 KGHSH and CDR2 LQKENI. V shed 3 bases and J shed 6 bases, with 9 bases lying between them. The length of the CDR3 is 13 residues. The CDR3 is CASSPASANEQFF. The CDR3 DNA is TGTGCCAGCTCACCGGCCTCCGCCAATGAGCAGTTCTTC.

V and J are TRBV7-8 and TRBJ2-3; 7 bases align to TRBD2. Germline V gene lookup returns CDR1 SGHVS and CDR2 FQNEAQ. V was clipped by 1 base and J by 0 bases; unmatched bases: 4. The CDR3 totals 16 residues. The CDR3 DNA sequence: TGTGCCAGCAGCTTAGGACCAGCGGGGAGCACAGATACGCAGTATTTT. Its translation: CASSLGPAGSTDTQYF.

V and J are TRBV5-1 and TRBJ1-2; unclear D gene. V lost 0 bases and J lost 0, with 15 bases in between. CDR3 size: 17 residues. CDR1 and CDR2 from the germline V gene are SGHRS and YFSETQ. The CDR3 nucleotides are TGCGCCAGCAGCTTGGGGAAGACGGAGTCTTCTAACTATGGCTACACCTTC. It translates to CASSLGKTESSNYGYTF.